This is a list of T cell receptor beta chains from one sample in a study of blood T cell repertoires in COVID-19. The repertoire was sequenced with immunoSEQ multiplex PCR; TCRdb's copy has only in-frame clones and lacks some. The sample records about 120,000 clones, 82% being singletons. Sequenced sample: peripheral blood. The receptor set was obtained from a human donor in a cohort sampled during active COVID-19. Each CDR3 is given with its conserved first and last residue. The D gene is left open where the match is weak. Clone size, where shown, is once, few, many, or a class for clones that have expanded.

cdr3_nt: TGTGCCAGCAGCGCAACAGGGATTCCTGGAAACACCATATATTTT
cdr3_aa: CASSATGIPGNTIYF
d_call: .
j_call: TRBJ1-3
v_call: TRBV7-2
clone_size: .

cdr3_nt: TGTGCCAGCAGTTTAGGGAGCGGCTCCTACGAGCAGTACTTC
cdr3_aa: CASSLGSGSYEQYF
d_call: .
j_call: TRBJ2-7
v_call: TRBV27
clone_size: .

cdr3_nt: TGTGCCAGCAGGGCACGGGGGGCCGACACTGAAGCTTTCTTT
cdr3_aa: CASRARGADTEAFF
d_call: .
j_call: TRBJ1-1
v_call: TRBV6-5
clone_size: .

cdr3_nt: TGTGCCAGCAGAGAGGGACATCCCCAGGGCTCCTATAATTCACCCCTCCACTTT
cdr3_aa: CASREGHPQGSYNSPLHF
d_call: .
j_call: TRBJ1-6
v_call: TRBV2
clone_size: .

cdr3_nt: TGCGCCAGCAGCGTCGGGACTAGCCCGAGCACAGATACGCAGTATTTT
cdr3_aa: CASSVGTSPSTDTQYF
d_call: TRBD2
j_call: TRBJ2-3
v_call: TRBV5-1
clone_size: .

cdr3_nt: TGTGCCTCCGGGGGGTTCGCAGATACGCAGTATTTT
cdr3_aa: CASGGFADTQYF
d_call: TRBD2
j_call: TRBJ2-3
v_call: TRBV7-2
clone_size: .

cdr3_nt: TGTGCCACCAGTGATTTTGTCACCGGGGAGTACACCTTC
cdr3_aa: CATSDFVTGEYTF
d_call: .
j_call: TRBJ1-2
v_call: TRBV24-1
clone_size: .

cdr3_nt: TGTGCCAGCAGCCGCCGGGAGCTCGGGAGGGTAAACACTGAAGCTTTCTTT
cdr3_aa: CASSRRELGRVNTEAFF
d_call: .
j_call: TRBJ1-1
v_call: TRBV3-1/TRBV3-2
clone_size: .

cdr3_nt: TGCGCCAGCAGCCCCCCTAGCACAGATACGCAGTATTTT
cdr3_aa: CASSPPSTDTQYF
d_call: .
j_call: TRBJ2-3
v_call: TRBV5-1
clone_size: .

cdr3_nt: TGTGCCAGCAGCCAAGAGGTCGGGACAGGGGCCCCTAACTATGGCTACACCTTC
cdr3_aa: CASSQEVGTGAPNYGYTF
d_call: TRBD1
j_call: TRBJ1-2
v_call: TRBV4-2
clone_size: .

cdr3_nt: TGCGCCAGCAGCGTCAGACTAGCGGGGACGAACAATGAGCAGTTCTTC
cdr3_aa: CASSVRLAGTNNEQFF
d_call: TRBD2
j_call: TRBJ2-1
v_call: TRBV5-1
clone_size: .

cdr3_nt: TGTGCCAGCAGTCAGACAGGGCCTCAGCCCCAGCATTTT
cdr3_aa: CASSQTGPQPQHF
d_call: TRBD1
j_call: TRBJ1-5
v_call: TRBV12-3/TRBV12-4
clone_size: .

cdr3_nt: TGTGCCAGCAGCCAACGGTCCAGGGAAGAGACCCAGTACTTC
cdr3_aa: CASSQRSREETQYF
d_call: .
j_call: TRBJ2-5
v_call: TRBV3-1/TRBV3-2
clone_size: .

cdr3_nt: TGTGCCAGTAGTATCGCAGGGCCCGACGAGCAGTACTTC
cdr3_aa: CASSIAGPDEQYF
d_call: .
j_call: TRBJ2-7
v_call: TRBV19
clone_size: .

cdr3_nt: TGTGCCAGCAGCTTAGCGGCTAGCGGGGGGGCTTACGAGCAGTACTTC
cdr3_aa: CASSLAASGGAYEQYF
d_call: TRBD2
j_call: TRBJ2-7
v_call: TRBV7-2
clone_size: medium-sized

cdr3_nt: TGTGCCAGCAGTTACTTTGGGGGGAAGACCCAGTACTTC
cdr3_aa: CASSYFGGKTQYF
d_call: .
j_call: TRBJ2-5
v_call: TRBV6-5
clone_size: .

cdr3_nt: TGCGCCAGCAGCTTGGGGGCGGGGGGGTCAGAGACCCAGTACTTC
cdr3_aa: CASSLGAGGSETQYF
d_call: TRBD2
j_call: TRBJ2-5
v_call: TRBV5-1
clone_size: .

cdr3_nt: TGTGCCAGCAGCTTAGTAGGAGTAGAGCAGTTCTTC
cdr3_aa: CASSLVGVEQFF
d_call: .
j_call: TRBJ2-1
v_call: TRBV7-9
clone_size: .

cdr3_nt: TGTGCCAGCAGCCGGACTAGCGGGGGGCTAGGCGCAGATACGCAGTATTTT
cdr3_aa: CASSRTSGGLGADTQYF
d_call: TRBD2
j_call: TRBJ2-3
v_call: TRBV7-9
clone_size: .

cdr3_nt: TGTGCTAGTGGTTTGGTACTATTGCGGGACAGCGCCTACGAGCAGTACTTC
cdr3_aa: CASGLVLLRDSAYEQYF
d_call: .
j_call: TRBJ2-7
v_call: TRBV12-5
clone_size: .

cdr3_nt: TGTGCCAGCAGTCACCAGGGGGAATGGCAGCCCCAGCATTTT
cdr3_aa: CASSHQGEWQPQHF
d_call: TRBD1
j_call: TRBJ1-5
v_call: TRBV6-2/TRBV6-3
clone_size: .

cdr3_nt: TGTGCCAGCAGGCCCTACGGGACTAGCGGGATTCATGAGACCCAGTACTTC
cdr3_aa: CASRPYGTSGIHETQYF
d_call: TRBD2
j_call: TRBJ2-5
v_call: TRBV6-7
clone_size: .

cdr3_nt: TGTGCCAGTAGCTTTCTAGGGGGACAAGAGACCCAGTACTTC
cdr3_aa: CASSFLGGQETQYF
d_call: .
j_call: TRBJ2-5
v_call: TRBV19
clone_size: .

cdr3_nt: TGCGCCAGCAGCCAAGATAAGACGGGGGGGCCGGGAGTGGAGGGGTTCTTC
cdr3_aa: CASSQDKTGGPGVEGFF
d_call: TRBD2
j_call: TRBJ2-1
v_call: TRBV4-1
clone_size: .

cdr3_nt: TGTGCCAGCAGCGTAGAGGGGATTACTAATGAAAAACTGTTTTTT
cdr3_aa: CASSVEGITNEKLFF
d_call: .
j_call: TRBJ1-4
v_call: TRBV9
clone_size: once

cdr3_nt: TGTGCCAGCTCACCGACTAGCCGCAATGAGCAGTTCTTC
cdr3_aa: CASSPTSRNEQFF
d_call: TRBD2
j_call: TRBJ2-1
v_call: TRBV18
clone_size: .

cdr3_nt: TGCAGCGTAGGCTACGGGACAGTGAACACCGGGGAGCTGTTTTTT
cdr3_aa: CSVGYGTVNTGELFF
d_call: TRBD1
j_call: TRBJ2-2
v_call: TRBV29-1
clone_size: .

cdr3_nt: TGCGCCAGCAGCCAAGATTTGTCCCGGGACTTCTCCTACAATGAGCAGTTCTTC
cdr3_aa: CASSQDLSRDFSYNEQFF
d_call: .
j_call: TRBJ2-1
v_call: TRBV4-1
clone_size: .

cdr3_nt: TGTGCCAGCAGCGCCGACCGGAGCTCTGGAAACACCATATATTTT
cdr3_aa: CASSADRSSGNTIYF
d_call: .
j_call: TRBJ1-3
v_call: TRBV5-4
clone_size: .

cdr3_nt: TGTGCCAGCAGCGTAGGGACGGGACAGTCCTATGGCTACACCTTC
cdr3_aa: CASSVGTGQSYGYTF
d_call: TRBD1
j_call: TRBJ1-2
v_call: TRBV9
clone_size: .

cdr3_nt: TGTGCCAGCAGCCCCCAGGCGGGTGGGCAGTTCTTC
cdr3_aa: CASSPQAGGQFF
d_call: .
j_call: TRBJ2-1
v_call: TRBV3-1/TRBV3-2
clone_size: .

cdr3_nt: TGTGCCAGTAGTACCAAACCCAGGGGGCCTGGAAACACCATATATTTT
cdr3_aa: CASSTKPRGPGNTIYF
d_call: TRBD1
j_call: TRBJ1-3
v_call: TRBV19
clone_size: .

cdr3_nt: TGCGCCAGCAGCGGAACTAGCGGGGGGCTCAGGAACACCGGGGAGCTGTTTTTT
cdr3_aa: CASSGTSGGLRNTGELFF
d_call: TRBD2
j_call: TRBJ2-2
v_call: TRBV5-1
clone_size: .

cdr3_nt: TGTGCCAGCAAAAAACGACAGGGCAGCACCGAGGAGCTGTTTTTT
cdr3_aa: CASKKRQGSTEELFF
d_call: TRBD1
j_call: TRBJ2-2
v_call: TRBV28
clone_size: once

cdr3_nt: TGTGCCAGCAGCTTAGCTCGGGTTTCGGCTGAAGCTTTCTTT
cdr3_aa: CASSLARVSAEAFF
d_call: .
j_call: TRBJ1-1
v_call: TRBV7-9
clone_size: .

cdr3_nt: TGTGCCAGCTCAGGCGGGGGCATGTCAAGAAACATTCAGTACTTC
cdr3_aa: CASSGGGMSRNIQYF
d_call: .
j_call: TRBJ2-4
v_call: TRBV18
clone_size: .

cdr3_nt: TGCGCCAGCAGCTCATATGGGAGTGAAAAACTGTTTTTT
cdr3_aa: CASSSYGSEKLFF
d_call: .
j_call: TRBJ1-4
v_call: TRBV5-1
clone_size: once

cdr3_nt: TGTGCCAGCAGACAGGGTAACTATGGCTACACCTTC
cdr3_aa: CASRQGNYGYTF
d_call: .
j_call: TRBJ1-2
v_call: TRBV28
clone_size: .

cdr3_nt: TGTGCCAGCAGGCGCCTAGCGGCCTACAATGAGCAGTTCTTC
cdr3_aa: CASRRLAAYNEQFF
d_call: TRBD2
j_call: TRBJ2-1
v_call: TRBV2
clone_size: once

cdr3_nt: TGTGCCAGCAGCCAAGATTTGCTCCCGACTCTCTCTGGAAACACCATATATTTT
cdr3_aa: CASSQDLLPTLSGNTIYF
d_call: .
j_call: TRBJ1-3
v_call: TRBV4-2
clone_size: .

cdr3_nt: TGTGCCAGCAGTTACTCCTCACAGGGGGATTCGCCCCTCCACTTT
cdr3_aa: CASSYSSQGDSPLHF
d_call: TRBD1
j_call: TRBJ1-6
v_call: TRBV6-5
clone_size: .

cdr3_nt: TGTGCCAGCAGCCTTACCCAGGGGGCAGGAGAGACCCAGTACTTC
cdr3_aa: CASSLTQGAGETQYF
d_call: TRBD1
j_call: TRBJ2-5
v_call: TRBV6-4
clone_size: .

cdr3_nt: TGTGCTAGCAGCTTGGTGGGAGGCCCCACAGATACGCAGTATTTT
cdr3_aa: CASSLVGGPTDTQYF
d_call: .
j_call: TRBJ2-3
v_call: TRBV7-7
clone_size: .

cdr3_nt: TGTGCCAGCAGTTACTCCCGTTGGGGCGAGACCCAGTACTTC
cdr3_aa: CASSYSRWGETQYF
d_call: .
j_call: TRBJ2-5
v_call: TRBV6-5
clone_size: few

cdr3_nt: TGCGCCAGCAGCTTGGGATTAGAGCGGGTAAATGAAAAACTGTTTTTT
cdr3_aa: CASSLGLERVNEKLFF
d_call: .
j_call: TRBJ1-4
v_call: TRBV5-1
clone_size: once

cdr3_nt: TGCAGCGTTGATACAGGGGGAAACACCGGGGAGCTGTTTTTT
cdr3_aa: CSVDTGGNTGELFF
d_call: TRBD1
j_call: TRBJ2-2
v_call: TRBV29-1
clone_size: .

cdr3_nt: TGTGCCAGCAGTCTTGGGGACAGGGCACGAGATGGCTACACCTTC
cdr3_aa: CASSLGDRARDGYTF
d_call: TRBD1
j_call: TRBJ1-2
v_call: TRBV6-6
clone_size: .

cdr3_nt: TGTGCCAGCAGGTGGGGCAGGGTTCACGATGAGCAGTTCTTC
cdr3_aa: CASRWGRVHDEQFF
d_call: .
j_call: TRBJ2-1
v_call: TRBV6-5
clone_size: .